The 13 T cell receptor beta chains below all came from one sample that was sequenced in a study of neurological immune-mediated disorders. TCRdb analysed the 5' RACE reads with MiXCR anew, one entry per CDR3 protein. This sample has 25,000 to 30,000 distinct CDR3 sequences, with 2.5% to 4% found just once. The sequencing input was PBMCs. The receptors come from a woman aged 25 to 45 with multiple sclerosis.

This clonotype was recorded many times. This sequence joins TRBV20-1 and TRBJ1-5; TRBD1 might be the D (5 bases). Germline V gives CDR1 DFQATT, CDR2 SNEGSKA (reference sequence). The CDR3 totals 16 residues. Trimming cost V 3 bases and J 4 bases, with 19 bases left between them. The CDR3 is CSASSGGTLRNQPQHF. CDR3 sequence (DNA): TGCAGTGCTAGCTCTGGGGGAACCCTTCGTAATCAGCCCCAGCATTTT.

The sample holds many counts of this clonotype. The limits of the CDR3 on the DNA are not certain, so only TCRdb's listed CDR3 is given. This chain links TRBV29-1 with TRBJ1-5. Germline CDR1 and CDR2: SQVTM and ANQGSEA. 13 amino acids form the CDR3, both terminal residues included. CDR3 in amino acids: CSVGAGSGQPQNF.

This clonotype occurred many times. The chain combines TRBV11-2 with TRBJ2-7; D unclear. V gave up 4 bases and J gave up 6 bases, with 7 bases separating them. Germline V CDR1 and CDR2: SGHAT, FQNNGV. The CDR3 length is 11 residues. The CDR3 DNA reads TGTGCCAGCAGCTCGCAGGTCGAGCAGTACTTC. The encoded protein is CASSSQVEQYF.

In its sample, this clonotype was seen many times. Relative to the germline gene, one junction end is altered; a read error may explain this. The V gene is TRBV6-5, the J gene TRBJ1-6; D uncertain. CDR3 length: 16 residues. The V gene's germline CDR1 is MNHEY and CDR2 SVGAGI. In nucleotides, the CDR3 is TGTGCCAGCGGTCAGTTGAGGGCCGGTATGAATTCACCCCTCAACTTT. Its protein product is CASGQLRAGMNSPLNF.

This clonotype has just a few counts. This chain connects TRBV12-3 or TRBV12-4 to TRBJ1-3, with TRBD1 matching over 8 bases. The CDR3 is 15 amino acids. Trimming cost V 5 bases and J 7 bases; bases outside gene matches: 10. CDR3 bases: TGTGCCAGCAGTCCACGACAGGGGACAACGAACACCATATATTTT. This gives the protein CASSPRQGTTNTIYF.

The sample holds a few counts of this clonotype. The chain carries TRBV7-9 and TRBJ1-1; D gene unclear. The ends were cut back, 1 base at V and 8 bases at J, with 11 bases in the middle. Germline V CDR1 and CDR2: SEHNR, FQNEAQ (reference sequence). The CDR3 contains 13 residues. In DNA, the CDR3 is TGTGCCAGCAGCTTAGGGTCAGGTCCCGAAGCTTTCTTT. This sequence encodes CASSLGSGPEAFF.

There are many counts of this clonotype. J is TRBJ2-3 and V is TRBV15, with a weak D call TRBD2 (6 bases). Germline lookup yields CDR1 LNHNV and CDR2 YYDKDF (reference sequence). V lost 0 bases and J lost 4, with 11 bases in between. The CDR3 runs 15 residues. CDR3 coding DNA: TGTGCCACCAGCAGAGAGCGGGGCTTGGCAGATACGCAGTATTTT. Protein sequence: CATSRERGLADTQYF.

This clonotype is labeled large. The J gene is TRBJ2-1, the V gene TRBV28; 9 bases line up with TRBD1. Germline assignment: CDR1 MDHEN and CDR2 SYDVKM. CDR3 size: 18 residues. The V and J ends lost 5 bases and 7 bases, in that order; junction bases with no gene match: 18. Written as DNA, the CDR3 is TGTGCCAGCAGTCTCATGGCCCCTCGGGACAGGGCTGTGAATGAGCAGTTCTTC. Translation gives CASSLMAPRDRAVNEQFF.

This clonotype appeared many times. This chain uses TRBV7-2 with TRBJ2-1, with no clear D. This CDR3 has 10 amino acids. Germline CDR1 SGHTA, CDR2 FQGNSA. V lost 3 bases and J 9 bases, leaving 3 bases between the germline ends. CDR3 region: CASSLGEQFF. The CDR3 DNA reads as TGTGCCAGCAGCTTGGGTGAGCAGTTCTTC.

At least ten counts were recorded for this clonotype. The chain is built from TRBV20-1 and TRBJ2-2; D is ambiguous. Per germline, CDR1 DFQATT and CDR2 SNEGSKA (reference sequence). V lost 4 bases and J lost 4, with 16 bases in between. The CDR3 has 15 amino acids. CDR3 bases: TGCAGTGCTAAAAAACGCGTGGTCGGCACCGGGGAGCTGTTTTTT. Protein: CSAKKRVVGTGELFF.

This clonotype has at least ten counts. This chain uses TRBV11-2 with TRBJ2-1, with a tentative D call TRBD2 (7 bases). Trimming took 0 bases from V and 9 from J, leaving 15 bases between them. CDR3 length equals 15 residues. Germline CDR1 is SGHAT and CDR2 is FQNNGV. In nucleotides, the CDR3 is TGTGCCAGCAGCTTAGACGGGGGGCTGGGGGGTGAGCAGTTCTTC. Residues: CASSLDGGLGGEQFF.

This clonotype was detected ten times or more. The chain uses TRBV7-9 and TRBJ2-7; D is possibly TRBD1 or TRBD2 (5 bases each). From germline, CDR1 is SEHNR and CDR2 FQNEAQ (reference sequence). Trimming removed 3 bases at V and 4 bases at J, with 10 bases between. The CDR3 consists of 13 residues. In DNA, the CDR3 is TGTGCCAGCAGCTTCCCGGGACGGTACGAGCAGTACTTC. Translated: CASSFPGRYEQYF. Together with reference TRBV7-9 and TRBJ2-7, the CDR3 gives the full variable domain: DTGVSQNPRHKITKRGQNVTFRCDPISEHNRLYWYRQTLGQGPEFLTYFQNEAQLEKSRLLSDRFSAERPKGSFSTLEIQRTEQGDSAMYLCASSFPGRYEQYFGPGTRLTVT.

This clonotype was seen ten or more times. A much larger clone lies one base from this, so it may be a read error. The chain combines TRBV7-2 with TRBJ2-1; D gene uncertain. V dropped 5 bases and J dropped 15 bases, with 20 bases sitting between them. The CDR3 totals 13 residues. Germline CDR1 SGHTA, CDR2 FQGNSA. Here the CDR3 DNA reads TGTGCCAGCAGCCAGAGAAAGGGTTTCGTCTCGTTCTTC. Translation gives CASSQRKGFVSFF.